The 4 T cell receptor beta chains below all came from one sample that was sequenced in a study of cytomegalovirus exposure and HLA in healthy donors. It was with 60 Vbeta and 13 Jbeta primers that the PCR ran. Assay used: immunoSEQ multiplex PCR; TCRdb lists only in-frame clones, some missing. The sample holds roughly 110,000 clones, approximately 70% seen once. Input material: PBMCs. The origin of the receptors is a boy under 18 in good health and CMV-seronegative.

The chain uses TRBV28 and TRBJ1-1, with 7 bases aligning to TRBD1. V lost 6 bases, J lost 0 bases, and 7 bases stayed unmatched. The CDR3 has 15 amino acids. Germline values: CDR1 MDHEN, CDR2 SYDVKM. The CDR3 here is CASSHTGTVNTEAFF. CDR3 nucleotide sequence: TGTGCCAGCAGCCACACCGGGACAGTGAACACTGAAGCTTTCTTT.

The rearrangement links TRBV7-6 to TRBJ2-7; 9 positions agree with TRBD1. Germline loops: CDR1 SGHVS, CDR2 FNYEAQ. The CDR3 length is 14 residues. V was clipped by 5 bases and J by 3 bases; unmatched bases: 5. The CDR3 region has the DNA TGTGCCAGCAGCCTGACAGGGGGAAGCTACGAGCAGTACTTC. Encoded protein: CASSLTGGSYEQYF.

The CDR3 DNA sequence: TGTGCCGGGCTAGCGGTAAGCTCCTACAATGAGCAGTTCTTC. Translated, it gives CAGLAVSSYNEQFF. The chain combines TRBV30 with TRBJ2-1; 7 bases align to TRBD2. The V segment lost 8 bases and the J segment 0 bases; nucleotides outside the gene matches: 7. The CDR3 length is 14 residues. Germline V gene sequence: CDR1 GTSNPN, CDR2 SVGIG (reference sequence).

The chain couples TRBV7-2 to TRBJ1-2, with TRBD1 identical over 9 bases. V was pared by 3 bases and J by 4 bases, with 3 bases of the junction left unmatched. Germline V gene lookup returns CDR1 SGHTA and CDR2 FQGNSA. CDR3 length: 14 residues. The CDR3 spells CASSFGTGSYGYTF. CDR3 nucleotides: TGTGCCAGCAGCTTTGGGACAGGGTCCTATGGCTACACCTTC.